This T cell receptor beta chain was captured in a study of T-cell memory formation after mild COVID-19 (dated by TCRdb to 2020 to 2023). Concerning the study at large: TCR sequence clusters from the two donors were largely donor specific. In two donors, T-cell clones that expanded and contracted after mild COVID-19 were followed by sequencing TCRalpha and TCRbeta repertoires longitudinally. Two young, previously healthy adult volunteers made up the cohort, one male and one female.

Between the V and J ends, shortened by 3 bases and 5 bases respectively, the junction contains 21 bases. The CDR3 runs 17 residues from the cysteine to the phenylalanine. The kept DNA is CDR3 alone, 51 bases in frame from the first base. The germline V gene provides CDR1 SGDLS and CDR2 YYNGEE. PBMCs were isolated by Ficoll-Paque density gradient centrifugation. As concerns this clonotype: Its target antigen remains unknown. It has no much larger one-base neighbor in the sample; base qualities were not kept.

Instrument on record: Illumina NovaSeq 6000. TCRalpha and TCRbeta cDNA libraries were built by 5'RACE with constant-segment primers, adding sample barcodes and unique molecular identifiers. Trizol reagent was used to extract RNA from every sample. Libraries were amplified in two PCR steps, with a second sample barcode and Illumina TruSeq adapters added in the second step. Sequencing of libraries was performed on an Illumina NovaSeq with 2 x 150 bp paired-end reads. The source study handled its data this way. Reads were demultiplexed and collapsed into UMI-guided consensus sequences with migec v1.2.7. Using mixcr v2.1.11, UMI consensuses were aligned to TRA and TRB V and J templates and then assembled into clonotypes. Clonotypes were classified as expanded or contracted when called significant by both edgeR and NoisET, with noise models trained on biological replicates. For edgeR calls, the cutoffs were a false discovery rate-adjusted p below 0.01 and a log2 fold-change threshold of 1. PCA with hierarchical clustering of max-normalized trajectories of the 1000 most abundant clonotypes was used as exploratory dynamics analysis. Each responding clone was given a CD4 or CD8 phenotype based on the CD4+ and CD8+ repertoires, which had been sequenced separately. In TCRdb, the public reads were trimmed at Q25 with fastp and aligned with MiXCR, with productive beta chains retained. Rows are unified per CDR3 protein, each entry keeping the most common DNA and genes. For this entry, the V and J calls and clone size follow TCRdb and not the study's own pipeline. The sample data list roughly 170,000 distinct CDR3 sequences, and about 18% of these were observed just once. 3% to 4% of the sample is in the top ten clones.

Overall study outcomes, separate from this receptor: Whether the second-wave clones peaking on day 37 were SARS-CoV-2 specific was not confirmed. Clones contracting from day 15 to 85 had balanced CD4/CD8 phenotypes, while a second wave expanding from day 15 to 37 was biased towards CD4+. Some responding clones were found in pre-infection memory, which suggests that pre-existing cross-reactive memory T cells took part in the SARS-CoV-2 response. Contracting CD4+ clones were located mainly in the CM and EM memory subsets, whereas CD8+ clones were found to be enriched in EMRA. The study covered only a couple of mild cases, and larger cohorts including severe cases with pre-infection samples were considered necessary.

This clonotype originated in a man between 18 and 35 years old who had mild COVID-19 (a few samples of this study predate the infection). The sample titles of this study are shuffled in the database, so cell type and time point are left out; the donor was told from shared clones. This chain is built from TRBV9 and TRBJ2-1; the D gene is possibly TRBD1 or TRBD2, with 6 bases matching each. Sequencing was performed on PBMCs or a T cell subset sorted from them (not recorded which). The CDR3 corresponds to CASSGGAGVSVNNEQFF. The sequenced DNA is TGTGCCAGCAGCGGGGGGGCAGGGGTTTCAGTGAACAATGAGCAGTTCTTC.